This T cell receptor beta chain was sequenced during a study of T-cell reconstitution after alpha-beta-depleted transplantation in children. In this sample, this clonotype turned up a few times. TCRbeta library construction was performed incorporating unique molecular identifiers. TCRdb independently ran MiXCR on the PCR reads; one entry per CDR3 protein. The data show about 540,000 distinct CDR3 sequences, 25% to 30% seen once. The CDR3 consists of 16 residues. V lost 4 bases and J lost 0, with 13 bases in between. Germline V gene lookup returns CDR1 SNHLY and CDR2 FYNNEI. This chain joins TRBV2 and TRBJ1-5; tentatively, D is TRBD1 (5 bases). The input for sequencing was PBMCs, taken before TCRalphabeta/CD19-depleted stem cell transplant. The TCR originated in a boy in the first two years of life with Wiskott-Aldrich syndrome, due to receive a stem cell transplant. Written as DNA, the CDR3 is TGTGCCAGCAGTGTCCGGGCCGACAGTAGCAATCAGCCCCAGCATTTT. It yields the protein CASSVRADSSNQPQHF.